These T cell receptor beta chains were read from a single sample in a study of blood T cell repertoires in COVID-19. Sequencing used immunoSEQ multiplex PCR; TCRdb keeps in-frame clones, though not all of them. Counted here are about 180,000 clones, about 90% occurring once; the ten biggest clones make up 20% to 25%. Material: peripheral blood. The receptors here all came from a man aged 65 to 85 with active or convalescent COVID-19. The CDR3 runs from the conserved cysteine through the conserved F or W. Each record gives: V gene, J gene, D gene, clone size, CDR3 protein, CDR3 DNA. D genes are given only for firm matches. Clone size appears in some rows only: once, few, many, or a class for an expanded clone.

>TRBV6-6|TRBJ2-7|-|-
CASLQGGFYEQYF
TGTGCCAGTTTACAGGGAGGGTTCTACGAGCAGTACTTC
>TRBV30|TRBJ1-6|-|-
CAWSGQGLRNSPLHF
TGTGCCTGGAGTGGTCAGGGGTTACGGAATTCACCCCTCCACTTT
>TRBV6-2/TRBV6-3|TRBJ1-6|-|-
CASSYSRSEQGSPLHF
TGTGCCAGCAGTTACTCGCGGTCGGAGCAGGGATCACCCCTCCACTTT
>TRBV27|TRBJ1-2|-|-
CASSLSLEGVSRYGYTF
TGTGCCAGCAGTTTATCCCTCGAGGGGGTGAGTCGCTATGGCTACACCTTC
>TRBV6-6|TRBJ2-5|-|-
CASSGQFQETQYF
TGTGCCAGCAGTGGACAGTTCCAAGAGACCCAGTACTTC
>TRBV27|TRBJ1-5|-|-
CASSFRQGNQPQHF
TGTGCCAGCAGTTTCCGACAGGGCAATCAGCCCCAGCATTTT
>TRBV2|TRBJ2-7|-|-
CASSEWAGEQYF
TGTGCCAGCAGTGAATGGGCGGGCGAGCAGTACTTC
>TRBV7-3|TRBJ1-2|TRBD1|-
CASSSDRVRGYTF
TGTGCCAGCAGCTCGGACAGGGTTCGTGGCTACACCTTC
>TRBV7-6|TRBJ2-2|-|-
CASSLVRGNTGELFF
TGTGCCAGCAGCTTAGTAAGGGGAAACACCGGGGAGCTGTTTTTT
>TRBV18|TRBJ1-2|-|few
CASSPSGDSYGYTF
TGTGCCAGCTCGCCATCAGGGGATAGCTATGGCTACACCTTC
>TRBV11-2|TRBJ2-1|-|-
CASSSQGASYNEQFF
TGTGCCAGCAGCTCCCAGGGCGCCTCCTACAATGAGCAGTTCTTC
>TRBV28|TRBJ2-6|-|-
CATSLGHSGANVLTF
TGTGCCACCAGCCTGGGACACTCTGGGGCCAACGTCCTGACTTTC
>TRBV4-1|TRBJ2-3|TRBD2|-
CASSRTLAGSLGDTQYF
TGCGCCAGCAGTCGCACACTAGCGGGTTCCCTAGGGGATACGCAGTATTTT
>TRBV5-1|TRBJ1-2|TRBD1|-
CASSLAGTGGGVGGYTF
TGCGCCAGCAGCTTGGCCGGGACAGGCGGTGGGGTTGGAGGCTACACCTTC
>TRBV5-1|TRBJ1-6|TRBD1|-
CASSPGTGDYNSPLHF
TGCGCCAGCAGCCCCGGGACAGGTGACTATAATTCACCCCTCCACTTT
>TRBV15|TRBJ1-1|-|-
CATSGTRGKNTEAFF
TGTGCCACCAGCGGAACTCGAGGGAAGAACACTGAAGCTTTCTTT
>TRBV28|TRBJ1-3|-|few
CASSRGGPSLGNTIYF
TGTGCCAGCTCCCGCGGGGGGCCCTCCTTAGGAAACACCATATATTTT
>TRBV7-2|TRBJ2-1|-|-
CASNFLNSGEQFF
TGTGCCAGCAACTTCCTAAACTCGGGTGAGCAGTTCTTC
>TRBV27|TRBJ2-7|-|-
CASSLFQNSYEQYF
TGTGCCAGCAGTTTATTTCAGAACTCCTACGAGCAGTACTTC
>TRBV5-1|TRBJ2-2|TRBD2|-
CASSLVGLAGTGELFF
TGCGCCAGCAGCTTGGTTGGTCTAGCGGGGACCGGGGAGCTGTTTTTT
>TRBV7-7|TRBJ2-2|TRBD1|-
CASSPTGTGLRDGELFF
TGTGCCAGCAGCCCCACCGGGACAGGGCTCAGAGACGGGGAGCTGTTTTTT
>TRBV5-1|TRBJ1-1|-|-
CASSLGAEAFF
TGCGCCAGCAGTCTAGGCGCTGAAGCTTTCTTT
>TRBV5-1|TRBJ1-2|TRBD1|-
CASSPRTGDYGYTF
TGCGCCAGCAGCCCCCGGACAGGGGACTATGGCTACACCTTC
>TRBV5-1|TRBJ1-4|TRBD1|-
CASSEEGAREKLFF
TGCGCCAGCAGCGAAGAGGGGGCTCGTGAAAAACTGTTTTTT
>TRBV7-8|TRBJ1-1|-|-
CASSLQGYVRDTEAFF
TGTGCCAGCAGCTTGCAGGGGTATGTCCGGGACACTGAAGCTTTCTTT
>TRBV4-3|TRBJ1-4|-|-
CASSQGARREKLFF
TGCGCCAGCAGCCAGGGGGCACGGAGGGAAAAACTGTTTTTT
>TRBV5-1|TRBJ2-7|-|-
CASSFSGGVDEQYF
TGCGCCAGCAGCTTCTCTGGGGGCGTCGACGAGCAGTACTTC
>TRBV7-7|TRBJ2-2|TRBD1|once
CASSLEGLGGETGELFF
TGTGCCAGCAGCTTAGAAGGGTTAGGGGGCGAAACCGGGGAGCTGTTTTTT
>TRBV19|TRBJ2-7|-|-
CASSPRTATYEQYF
TGTGCCAGTAGCCCTAGGACAGCTACCTACGAGCAGTACTTC
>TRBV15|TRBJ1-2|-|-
CATSRGVLAGYGYTF
TGTGCCACCAGCAGAGGGGTCCTGGCGGGCTATGGCTACACCTTC
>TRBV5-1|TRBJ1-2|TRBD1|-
CASSQPQGGVRGYTF
TGCGCCAGCAGCCAGCCCCAGGGGGGTGTTCGTGGCTACACCTTC
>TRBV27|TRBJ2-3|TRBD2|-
CASTSQRLAGGSTDTQYF
TGTGCCAGCACGTCCCAAAGACTAGCGGGGGGGAGCACAGATACGCAGTATTTT
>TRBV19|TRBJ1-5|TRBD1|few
CASSQGQWHQPQHF
TGTGCCAGTAGCCAGGGACAGTGGCATCAGCCCCAGCATTTT
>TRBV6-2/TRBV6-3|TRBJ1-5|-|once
CASSLLGGEPQHF
TGTGCCAGCAGTTTACTTGGGGGGGAGCCCCAGCATTTT
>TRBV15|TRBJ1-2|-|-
CATYSTGYTF
TGTGCCACCTACAGCACTGGCTACACCTTC
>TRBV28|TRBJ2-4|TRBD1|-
CASSLGQETNIQYF
TGTGCCAGCAGTCTAGGACAGGAGACAAACATTCAGTACTTC
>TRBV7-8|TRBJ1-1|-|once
CASSLAGVTEAFF
TGTGCCAGCAGCTTGGCAGGGGTTACTGAAGCTTTCTTT
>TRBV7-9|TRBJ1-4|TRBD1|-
CASSFGTANEKLFF
TGTGCCAGCAGCTTCGGGACAGCTAATGAAAAACTGTTTTTT
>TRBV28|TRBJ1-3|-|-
CASSLSRHTIYF
TGTGCCAGCAGTTTATCTCGTCACACCATATATTTT
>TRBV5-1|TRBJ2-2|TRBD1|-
CASSLEWRTGRNGELFF
TGCGCCAGCAGCTTGGAGTGGAGGACAGGGAGGAACGGGGAGCTGTTTTTT
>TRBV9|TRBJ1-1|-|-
CASSVGGYTEAFF
TGTGCCAGCAGCGTAGGAGGGTACACTGAAGCTTTCTTT
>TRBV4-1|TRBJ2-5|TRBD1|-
CASSQAGTGQKTQYF
TGCGCCAGCAGCCAAGCAGGGACAGGGCAAAAGACCCAGTACTTC
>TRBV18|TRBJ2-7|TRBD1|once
CASSPQGQGYEQYF
TGTGCCAGCTCACCACAAGGACAGGGCTACGAGCAGTACTTC
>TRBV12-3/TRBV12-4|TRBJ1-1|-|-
CASTFTRGTEAFF
TGTGCCAGCACTTTTACCCGGGGCACTGAAGCTTTCTTT
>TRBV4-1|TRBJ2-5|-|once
CASSQGLRVQETQYF
TGCGCCAGCAGCCAAGGACTACGCGTCCAAGAGACCCAGTACTTC
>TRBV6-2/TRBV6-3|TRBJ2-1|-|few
CASSYRGFEQFF
TGTGCCAGCAGTTACCGGGGTTTCGAGCAGTTCTTC